The present T cell receptor (beta chain) was sequenced within a study of CD8 T cells in Susac syndrome. Sequencing of TCR beta was performed on blood CD8+ T cells and on blood CD4+ T cells. Age- and sex-matched healthy donors served as the control group. Negative isolation was used for CD8+ and CD4+ T cells, and FACS enrichment was applied to TEMRA cells. Trimming took 5 bases from V and 2 from J, leaving 8 bases between them. Per germline, CDR1 DFQATT and CDR2 SNEGSKA (reference sequence). This CDR3 region has 12 residues. With random hexamers, roughly 0.45 to 1 ug RNA was reverse transcribed. TCR beta CDR3 was amplified by immunoSEQ multiplex PCR. This amplification extended across 54 Vbeta and 13 Jbeta segments. TCRdb re-analysed the immunoSEQ multiplex PCR reads in MiXCR, keeping a single row per CDR3 protein. Of about 27,000 distinct CDR3 sequences detected, 94% appear once; the ten largest clones hold 0.27%.

The chain uses TRBV20-1 and TRBJ2-3; no firm D call. What was sequenced was CD8+ T cells from PBMCs. The clonotype originates from a human donor in good health. The CDR3 coding sequence is TGCAGTGCTGCTGACCACACAGATACGCAGTATTTT. Encoded protein: CSAADHTDTQYF.